This T cell receptor (beta chain) derives from a study of Ad26.COV2.S vaccination and SARS-CoV-2 variants. Whole-study context: Sample donor was a member of the COV1001 Ad26.COV2.S trial arm. The vaccine Ad26.COV2.S was put into the muscle once, or twice with 56 days between.

Profiled with immunoSEQ multiplex PCR; TCRdb holds only in-frame clones, not every one. This repertoire shows some 240,000 clones, around 88% found once; its top ten account for about 2.8%. General study results and limits: Substantial response breadth was reportedly seen for spike-specific CD8+ and CD4+ T cells after vaccination. Total responses of T cells may have been underestimated by the analyses of TCR breadth and depth.

V was cut by 1 base and J by 1 base, with 10 bases left in between. The germline CDR1 and CDR2 sequences are GTSNPN and SVGIG (reference sequence). CDR3 length: 14 residues. The treatment is: 15 to 20 received Ad26.COV2.S at low or high dose, single or two shots; about 5 received placebo; per-sample allocation not given. At day 63 after the first vaccine or placebo injection, samples were drawn. This clone appeared once. Its antigen is currently unknown. Other DNA sequences in this sample translate to the same CDR3. This sequence was found in a person aged 18-60 years who received the Ad26.COV2.S COVID-19 vaccine or a placebo. The chain is built from TRBV30 and TRBJ1-2; D not resolved. Sample: peripheral blood, taken in a trial of Ad26.COV2.S vaccine versus placebo. DNA for the CDR3: TGTGCCTGGAGTGGTTCATCTCTTAACTATGGCTACACCTTC. Amino acid sequence: CAWSGSSLNYGYTF.